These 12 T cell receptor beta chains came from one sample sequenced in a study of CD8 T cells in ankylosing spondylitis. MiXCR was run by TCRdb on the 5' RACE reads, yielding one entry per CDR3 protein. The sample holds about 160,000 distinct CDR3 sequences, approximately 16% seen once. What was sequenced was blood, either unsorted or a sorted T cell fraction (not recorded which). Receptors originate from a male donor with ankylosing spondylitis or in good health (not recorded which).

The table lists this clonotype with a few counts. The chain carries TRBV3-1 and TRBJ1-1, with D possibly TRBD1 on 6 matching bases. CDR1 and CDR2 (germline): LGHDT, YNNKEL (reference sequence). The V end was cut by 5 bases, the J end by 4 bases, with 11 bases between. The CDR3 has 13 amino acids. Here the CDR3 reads CASSDIGGTEAFF. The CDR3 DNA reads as TGTGCCAGCAGCGACATAGGGGGCACTGAAGCTTTCTTT. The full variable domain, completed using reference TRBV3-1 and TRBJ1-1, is DTAVSQTPKYLVTQMGNDKSIKCEQNLGHDTMYWYKQDSKKFLKIMFSYNNKELIINETVPNRFSPKSPDKAHLNLHINSLELGDSAVYFCASSDIGGTEAFFGQGTRLTVV.

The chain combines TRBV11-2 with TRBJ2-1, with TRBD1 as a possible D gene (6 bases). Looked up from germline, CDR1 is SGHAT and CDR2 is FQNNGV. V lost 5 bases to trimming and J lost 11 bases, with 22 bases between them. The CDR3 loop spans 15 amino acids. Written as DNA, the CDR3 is TGTGCCAGCAGCCCTCAAGGGCACAGGGCCTTCCAGCAGTTCTTC. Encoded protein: CASSPQGHRAFQQFF.

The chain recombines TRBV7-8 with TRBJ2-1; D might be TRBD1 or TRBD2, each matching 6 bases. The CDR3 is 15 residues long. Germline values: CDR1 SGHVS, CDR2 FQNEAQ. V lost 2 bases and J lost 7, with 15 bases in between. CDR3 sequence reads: CASSLSMGGWNEQFF. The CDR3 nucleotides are TGTGCCAGCAGCTTAAGCATGGGGGGCTGGAATGAGCAGTTCTTC. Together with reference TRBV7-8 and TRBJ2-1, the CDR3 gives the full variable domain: GAGVSQSPRYKVAKRGQDVALRCDPISGHVSLFWYQQALGQGPEFLTYFQNEAQLDKSGLPSDRFFAERPEGSVSTLKIQRTQQEDSAVYLCASSLSMGGWNEQFFGPGTRLTVL.

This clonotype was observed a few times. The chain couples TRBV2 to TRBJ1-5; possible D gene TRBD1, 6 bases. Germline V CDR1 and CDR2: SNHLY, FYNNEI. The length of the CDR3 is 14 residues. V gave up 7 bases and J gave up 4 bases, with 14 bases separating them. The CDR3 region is CASTPLGGNQPQHF. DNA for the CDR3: TGTGCCAGCACTCCTCTAGGGGGAAATCAGCCCCAGCATTTT.

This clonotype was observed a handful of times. CDR3 DNA: TGTGCCAGCAGCTCGGGACAGCTAAAAAACATTCAGTACTTC. This translates into CASSSGQLKNIQYF. The V gene is TRBV28, the J gene TRBJ2-4; 7 nucleotides agree with TRBD1. The length of the CDR3 is 14 residues. J lost 4 bases, V lost 6 bases, and 6 bases had no gene match. CDR1 MDHEN and CDR2 SYDVKM come from the germline V gene.

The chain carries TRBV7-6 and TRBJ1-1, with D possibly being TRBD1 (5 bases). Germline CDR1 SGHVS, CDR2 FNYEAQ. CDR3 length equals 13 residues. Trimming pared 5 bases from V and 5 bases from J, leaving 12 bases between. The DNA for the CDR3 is TGTGCCAGCAGCCCCGGGGGGGGGACTGAAGCTTTCTTT. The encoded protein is CASSPGGGTEAFF. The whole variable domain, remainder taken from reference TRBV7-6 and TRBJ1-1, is GAGVSQSPRYKVTKRGQDVALRCDPISGHVSLYWYRQALGQGPEFLTYFNYEAQQDKSGLPNDRFSAERPEGSISTLTIQRTEQRDSAMYRCASSPGGGTEAFFGQGTRLTVV.

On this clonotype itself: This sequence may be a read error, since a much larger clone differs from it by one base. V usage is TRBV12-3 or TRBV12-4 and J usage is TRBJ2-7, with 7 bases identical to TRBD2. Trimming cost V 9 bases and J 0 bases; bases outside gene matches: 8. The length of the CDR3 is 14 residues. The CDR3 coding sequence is TGTGCCAGTAGATACGCGGGGGACTCCTACGAGCAGTACTTC. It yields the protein CASRYAGDSYEQYF.

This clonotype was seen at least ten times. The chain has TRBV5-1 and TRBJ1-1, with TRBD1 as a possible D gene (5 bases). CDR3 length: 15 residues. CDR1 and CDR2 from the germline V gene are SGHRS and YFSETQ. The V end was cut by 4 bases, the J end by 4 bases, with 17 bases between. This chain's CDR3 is CASSPVMGVFTEAFF. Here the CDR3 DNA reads TGCGCCAGCAGCCCCGTAATGGGGGTTTTCACTGAAGCTTTCTTT.

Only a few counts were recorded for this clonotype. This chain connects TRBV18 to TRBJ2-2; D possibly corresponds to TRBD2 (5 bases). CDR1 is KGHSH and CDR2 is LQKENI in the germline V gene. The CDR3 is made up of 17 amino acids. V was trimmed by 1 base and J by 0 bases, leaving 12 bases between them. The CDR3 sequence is CASSPRMGGSNTGELFF. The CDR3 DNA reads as TGTGCCAGCTCACCACGGATGGGCGGGTCGAACACCGGGGAGCTGTTTTTT.

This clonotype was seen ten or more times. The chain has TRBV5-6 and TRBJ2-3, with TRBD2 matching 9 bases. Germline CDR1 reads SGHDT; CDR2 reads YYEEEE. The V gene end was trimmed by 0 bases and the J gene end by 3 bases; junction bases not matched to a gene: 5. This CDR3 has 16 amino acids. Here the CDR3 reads CASSLGVLAGTDTQYF. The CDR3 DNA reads TGTGCCAGCAGCTTGGGGGTCCTAGCGGGGACAGATACGCAGTATTTT.

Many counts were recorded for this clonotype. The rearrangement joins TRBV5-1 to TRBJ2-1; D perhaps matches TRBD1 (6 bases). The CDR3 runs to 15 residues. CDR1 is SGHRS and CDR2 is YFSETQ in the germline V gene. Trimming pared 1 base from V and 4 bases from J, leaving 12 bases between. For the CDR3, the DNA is TGCGCCAGCAGCTTGACAGGGTTCTGGTACAATGAGCAGTTCTTC. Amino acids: CASSLTGFWYNEQFF.

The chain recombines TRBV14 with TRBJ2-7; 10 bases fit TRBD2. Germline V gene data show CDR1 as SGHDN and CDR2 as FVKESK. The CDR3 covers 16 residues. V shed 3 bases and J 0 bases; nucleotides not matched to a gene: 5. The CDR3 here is CASSHWTSGSSYEQYF. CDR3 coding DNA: TGTGCCAGCAGCCACTGGACTAGCGGAAGCTCCTACGAGCAGTACTTC.